Below are 23 T cell receptor beta chains sequenced from a single sample in a study of neurological immune-mediated disorders. TCRdb fed the 5' RACE reads into MiXCR, producing one record per CDR3 protein. The sample has under 85,000 distinct CDR3 sequences, 10% seen once. Sequences were obtained from PBMCs. These receptors originate from a man aged 40-55 years in good health.

The rearrangement joins TRBV5-1 to TRBJ2-3; the match to TRBD2 covers 7 bases. The J segment lost 6 bases and the V segment lost 6 bases, leaving 7 bases of the junction unmatched. CDR1 SGHRS and CDR2 YFSETQ come from the germline V gene. The CDR3 is 13 amino acids. This CDR3 is CASTAAGEDTQYF. The CDR3 bases are TGCGCCAGCACCGCCGCGGGGGAGGATACGCAGTATTTT.

There are many counts of this clonotype. This sequence joins TRBV9 and TRBJ2-5; TRBD2 is a possible D gene (6 bases). The V and J ends lost 3 bases and 5 bases respectively, with 20 bases between them. This CDR3 comprises 16 residues. CDR1 is SGDLS, CDR2 YYNGEE, per germline. The CDR3 is CASSGSSGFGGETQYF. The CDR3 DNA reads as TGTGCCAGCAGCGGATCTTCGGGCTTCGGAGGGGAGACCCAGTACTTC.

The chain uses TRBV14 and TRBJ2-3; 10 bases align to TRBD2. CDR3 length: 13 residues. Germline CDR1 reads SGHDN; CDR2 reads FVKESK. V dropped 7 bases and J dropped 10; count of bases not matched to a gene: 8. The CDR3 spells CASTPGTSAAQYF. The CDR3 coding sequence is TGTGCCAGCACCCCGGGGACTAGCGCGGCGCAGTATTTT. The whole variable domain, remainder taken from reference TRBV14 and TRBJ2-3, is EAGVTQFPSHSVIEKGQTVTLRCDPISGHDNLYWYRRVMGKEIKFLLHFVKESKQDESGMPNNRFLAERTGGTYSTLKVQPAELEDSGVYFCASTPGTSAAQYFGPGTRLTVL.

This rearrangement joins TRBV18 to TRBJ1-2; 11 nucleotides line up with TRBD1. The V gene end was trimmed by 5 bases and the J gene end by 3 bases; junction bases not matched to a gene: 5. Germline loops: CDR1 KGHSH, CDR2 LQKENI. CDR3 length: 15 amino acids. The CDR3 reads CASSIRDRGDYGYTF. The CDR3 DNA reads as TGTGCCAGCTCAATCCGGGACAGGGGGGACTATGGCTACACCTTC.

This clonotype was seen many times. The CDR3 loop is CASSSIARGRDYGYTF. CDR3 sequence (DNA): TGTGCCAGCAGTTCCATAGCAAGGGGACGGGACTATGGCTACACCTTC. The chain joins TRBV6-5 to TRBJ1-2; the D gene is possibly TRBD1 (5 bases). The CDR3 has 16 residues. CDR1 is MNHEY, CDR2 SVGAGI, per germline. V gave up 4 bases and J gave up 3 bases, with 18 bases separating them.

This clonotype has ten or more counts. The CDR3 loop is CASSPSPAGVGEQYF. DNA of the CDR3: TGTGCCAGCAGCCCGAGCCCAGCGGGAGTAGGCGAGCAGTACTTC. The chain uses TRBV3-1 and TRBJ2-7, with 8 bases fitting TRBD2. The germline V gene has CDR1 LGHDT and CDR2 YNNKEL (reference sequence). The CDR3 length is 15 residues. V trimming: 4 bases; J trimming: 6 bases; junction bases outside the gene matches: 11.

This clonotype was detected many times. The chain uses TRBV5-5 and TRBJ1-4; TRBD1 aligns across 9 bases. V lost 0 bases to trimming and J lost 7 bases; unmatched junction nucleotides: 4. The germline CDR1 and CDR2 sequences are SGHKS and YYEKEE (reference sequence). The CDR3 has 15 residues. CDR3 sequence: CASSLGGTGSEKLFF. As DNA, the CDR3 is TGTGCCAGCAGCTTGGGTGGGACAGGGAGTGAAAAACTGTTTTTT.

This clonotype was seen ten or more times. A much larger clone is a single base away; this may be a read error. The genes are TRBV7-2 and TRBJ2-5; 11 positions agree with TRBD2. V lost 2 bases to trimming and J lost 6 bases; unmatched junction nucleotides: 8. The germline V gene encodes CDR1 SGHTA and CDR2 FQGNSA. This CDR3 comprises 16 residues. Written as DNA, the CDR3 is TGTGCCAGCAGCTTAAGCCTTCTAGCGGGAGGACAGACCCAGTACTTC. Amino acids: CASSLSLLAGGQTQYF. Full variable domain (outside the CDR3, taken from reference TRBV7-2 and TRBJ2-5): GAGVSQSPSNKVTEKGKDVELRCDPISGHTALYWYRQSLGQGLEFLIYFQGNSAPDKSGLPSDRFSAERTGGSVSTLTIQRTQQEDSAVYLCASSLSLLAGGQTQYFGPGTRLLVL.

This clonotype was recorded at least ten times. The chain carries TRBV20-1 and TRBJ2-4, with D hard to call. CDR3 size: 14 residues. Trimming took 5 bases from V and 0 from J, leaving 11 bases between them. The germline gives CDR1 DFQATT, CDR2 SNEGSKA (reference sequence). The CDR3 sequence is CSASPVIAKNIQYF. CDR3 DNA: TGCAGTGCTTCTCCCGTTATAGCCAAAAACATTCAGTACTTC.

The sample holds many counts of this clonotype. The rearrangement links TRBV10-3 to TRBJ2-2; 12 nucleotides agree with TRBD1. Per germline, CDR1 ENHRY and CDR2 SYGVKD. The CDR3 consists of 16 residues. The J segment lost 3 bases and the V segment lost 8 bases, leaving 7 bases of the junction unmatched. The DNA for the CDR3 is TGTGCCATCGGAGGGACAGGGGGCGCAGACACCGGGGAGCTGTTTTTT. As protein: CAIGGTGGADTGELFF.

This clonotype was observed many times. V usage is TRBV28 and J usage is TRBJ2-1; D could derive from TRBD1 or TRBD2 (5 bases each). Trimming took 10 bases from V and 0 from J, leaving 16 bases between them. Per germline, CDR1 MDHEN and CDR2 SYDVKM. The CDR3 length is 15 residues. DNA for the CDR3: TGTGCCATCGCGAGGGGTCTGAGCTCCTACAATGAGCAGTTCTTC. Translation gives CAIARGLSSYNEQFF.

This clonotype came up many times. The chain is built from TRBV7-2 and TRBJ2-1, with TRBD2 as a possible D gene (5 bases). The germline CDR1 and CDR2 sequences are SGHTA and FQGNSA. This CDR3 is built from 14 residues. Between the trimmed V and J ends, which lost 7 bases and 3 bases, there was a span of 13 bases. The chain's CDR3 is CASTDSVGYNEQFF. CDR3 in DNA: TGTGCCAGCACGGACTCAGTGGGCTACAATGAGCAGTTCTTC.

This clonotype was detected ten times or more. The chain combines TRBV5-1 with TRBJ2-1, with TRBD2 identical over 7 bases. The germline V gene has CDR1 SGHRS and CDR2 YFSETQ. Germline trimming cut 4 bases from V and 2 bases from J; bases unmatched to any gene: 9. The length of the CDR3 is 16 residues. CDR3 amino acids: CASSLGPSGTYNEQFF. The DNA of the CDR3 is TGCGCCAGCAGCCTAGGACCAAGCGGGACCTACAATGAGCAGTTCTTC. The whole variable domain, filled in from reference TRBV5-1 and TRBJ2-1, reads KAGVTQTPRYLIKTRGQQVTLSCSPISGHRSVSWYQQTPGQGLQFLFEYFSETQRNKGNFPGRFSGRQFSNSRSEMNVSTLELGDSALYLCASSLGPSGTYNEQFFGPGTRLTVL.

This clonotype was picked up many times. This sequence joins TRBV28 and TRBJ2-5, with D possibly matching TRBD1 (6 bases). This CDR3 spans 14 amino acids. Between the trimmed V and J ends, which lost 6 bases and 5 bases, there was a span of 16 bases. Germline-derived CDR1 and CDR2 are MDHEN and SYDVKM. In DNA form, the CDR3 reads TGTGCCAGCAGACAGGGACCCAAGGGGGAGACCCAGTACTTC. Translating gives CASRQGPKGETQYF.

This clonotype was seen many times. A read error may produce the germline difference seen at one junction end. The genes are TRBV7-7 and TRBJ2-1; D perhaps matches TRBD1 (6 bases). CDR1 SSHAT and CDR2 FNYEAQ come from the germline V gene (reference sequence). This CDR3 is built from 14 residues. This CDR3 reads CASSPGVLGHEQFF. The DNA for the CDR3 is TGTGCTAGCAGCCCAGGGGTTCTAGGCCATGAGCAGTTCTTC.

This clonotype has a count of ten or more. In nucleotides, the CDR3 is TGTGCCAGTCTCCACCCGGCGGACTACCTGAACACTGAAGCTTTCTTT. This gives the protein CASLHPADYLNTEAFF. The chain couples TRBV6-1 to TRBJ1-1; no clear D gene. CDR1 and CDR2 from the germline V gene are MNHNS and SASEGT. V was trimmed by 9 bases and J by 0 bases, leaving 20 bases between them. The CDR3 is 16 amino acids.

This clonotype occurred a few times. The CDR3 nucleotides are TGCAGCGTTGCGGGGGGGGGCGATAACTACGAGCAGTACTTC. It codes for CSVAGGGDNYEQYF. The chain has TRBV29-1 and TRBJ2-7, with 8 bases aligning to TRBD2. CDR1 is SQVTM, CDR2 ANQGSEA, per germline. The CDR3 loop spans 14 amino acids. V dropped 4 bases and J dropped 3; count of bases not matched to a gene: 8.

In its sample, this clonotype was seen many times. V usage is TRBV20-1 and J usage is TRBJ2-2; D possibly corresponds to TRBD2 (6 bases). This CDR3 comprises 18 residues. V shed 2 bases and J shed 4 bases, with 23 bases lying between them. Germline V CDR1 and CDR2: DFQATT, SNEGSKA (reference sequence). As DNA, the CDR3 is TGCAGTGCTAGATCGGGAGAAATGGGACTCACCCTCACCGGGGAGCTGTTTTTT. Residues: CSARSGEMGLTLTGELFF.

This clonotype was counted only a few times. The V and J genes are TRBV2 and TRBJ1-3; 11 bases align to TRBD1. There are 14 residues in the CDR3. V shed 5 bases, J shed 4 bases, and the junction held 1 base outside the gene matches. Germline CDR1 reads SNHLY; CDR2 reads FYNNEI. CDR3 sequence reads: CASSWTGGGNTIYF. The DNA of the CDR3 is TGTGCCAGCAGTTGGACAGGGGGCGGAAACACCATATATTTT.

V gene TRBV9 combines with J gene TRBJ1-2, with 8 positions matching TRBD1. The CDR3 has 18 amino acids. Germline CDR1 and CDR2: SGDLS and YYNGEE. The V segment lost 2 bases and the J segment 4 bases; nucleotides outside the gene matches: 16. The DNA of the CDR3 is TGTGCCAGCAGCGTCTCCTCCAGGGGGCACATGGGGGTCTATGGCTACACCTTC. This sequence encodes CASSVSSRGHMGVYGYTF.

This clonotype was detected many times. CDR3 bases: TGCGCCAGCAGCGGGGCGGGAGGTCGCGCCGGGGAGCTGTTTTTT. Translating it yields CASSGAGGRAGELFF. The chain has TRBV5-1 and TRBJ2-2, with TRBD2 matching 8 bases. CDR3 size: 15 residues. Germline V gene data show CDR1 as SGHRS and CDR2 as YFSETQ. V dropped 4 bases and J dropped 6; count of bases not matched to a gene: 8.

This clonotype has a count of ten or more. The chain couples TRBV24-1 to TRBJ1-5; D gene ambiguous. The V and J ends lost 9 bases and 0 bases respectively, with 8 bases between them. The V gene's germline CDR1 is KGHDR and CDR2 SFDVKD. The CDR3 spans 13 residues. The CDR3 sequence is CATSRASNQPQHF. The CDR3 coding sequence is TGTGCCACCTCAAGGGCTAGCAATCAGCCCCAGCATTTT.

This clonotype was recorded at least ten times. The chain joins TRBV28 to TRBJ2-5; tentative D call: TRBD1 (7 bases). Germline CDR1 and CDR2: MDHEN and SYDVKM. The length of the CDR3 is 17 residues. V gave up 2 bases and J gave up 2 bases, with 18 bases separating them. In DNA form, the CDR3 reads TGTGCCAGCAGTTTAAGTTTTGACAGGGAGGTTCAAGAGACCCAGTACTTC. This gives the protein CASSLSFDREVQETQYF.